These 8 T cell receptor beta chains were all obtained from the same sample, sequenced in a study of Graves' ophthalmopathy and Graves' hyperthyroidism. RNA transcripts were the template, and TCR beta CDR3 regions were amplified from them. A first-round RT-PCR used HTBI primers, followed by a second-round multiplex PCR. TCRdb re-derived calls from the multiplex PCR reads in MiXCR, one entry per CDR3 protein. The profile shows about 410,000 distinct CDR3 sequences, around 19% of them singletons. Sequenced: peripheral blood. These receptor sequences come from a woman between 18 and 29 years old with Graves' ophthalmopathy.

The chain is built from TRBV10-3 and TRBJ1-1, with D perhaps matching TRBD1 (6 bases). Germline loops: CDR1 ENHRY, CDR2 SYGVKD. V was clipped by 6 bases and J by 1 base, with 12 bases between them. The CDR3 sequence is 14 residues long. The CDR3 loop reads CAIRPGQTNTEAFF. Here the CDR3 DNA reads TGTGCCATCAGACCGGGACAAACGAACACTGAAGCTTTCTTT.

The V call is TRBV12-3 or TRBV12-4, the J call TRBJ1-5; TRBD1 might be the D (5 bases). The CDR3 is 16 amino acids. Trimming stripped 2 bases from V and 7 bases from J, with 18 bases between. The CDR3 DNA sequence: TGTGCCAGCAGTTTATTCGCTGGGGGAGGTGAGCAGCCCCAGCATTTT. Amino acids: CASSLFAGGGEQPQHF.

This clonotype was seen ten or more times. The V gene is TRBV5-1, the J gene TRBJ1-1; perhaps TRBD1 as D (6 bases). V was cut by 7 bases and J by 0 bases, with 16 bases left in between. Per germline, CDR1 SGHRS and CDR2 YFSETQ. The CDR3 contains 15 residues. CDR3 coding DNA: TGCGCCAGCGGGTTGATACAGGGTATGAACACTGAAGCTTTCTTT. Residues: CASGLIQGMNTEAFF.

This clonotype was counted ten times or more. The rearrangement links TRBV7-2 to TRBJ2-5; 9 nucleotides agree with TRBD1. The V segment lost 1 base and the J segment 12 bases; nucleotides outside the gene matches: 3. Germline-derived CDR1 and CDR2 are SGHTA and FQGNSA. The CDR3 sequence is 12 residues long. CDR3: CASSLGWDREYF. DNA of the CDR3: TGTGCCAGCAGCTTAGGTTGGGACAGGGAGTACTTC.

This clonotype was observed many times. J is TRBJ1-6 and V is TRBV28, with D hard to call. Germline V CDR1 and CDR2: MDHEN, SYDVKM. The CDR3 covers 15 residues. Trimming pared 2 bases from V and 3 bases from J, leaving 8 bases between. The CDR3, as DNA: TGTGCCAGCAGTTTAGGTGGGAACTATAATTCACCCCTCCACTTT. Amino acids: CASSLGGNYNSPLHF.

This clonotype appeared a single time. The chain uses TRBV6-5 and TRBJ2-2; D is perhaps TRBD2 (5 bases). The CDR3 runs 15 residues. Trimming took 1 base from V and 8 from J, leaving 14 bases between them. The germline V gene has CDR1 MNHEY and CDR2 SVGAGI. The CDR3 loop is CASSYYGGPPGELFF. In DNA form, the CDR3 reads TGTGCCAGCAGTTACTATGGAGGCCCTCCAGGGGAGCTGTTTTTT.

V gene TRBV10-1 combines with J gene TRBJ2-7; no definite D call. Germline V gene sequence: CDR1 WNHNN, CDR2 SYGVQD (reference sequence). Trimming shortened V by 0 bases and J by 5 bases, and 8 bases separated the two germline ends. The CDR3 totals 13 residues. Here the CDR3 DNA reads TGCGCCAGCAGTGAGTCGATTATGGACGAGCAGTACTTC. This encodes CASSESIMDEQYF.

The chain uses TRBV6-1 and TRBJ2-5; perhaps TRBD2 as D (6 bases). Between the trimmed V and J ends, which lost 7 bases and 4 bases, there was a span of 7 bases. Germline V lookup: CDR1 MNHNS, CDR2 SASEGT. The CDR3 covers 11 residues. CDR3 nucleotides: TGTGCCAGCATGGGGGGAGAGACCCAGTACTTC. Amino acids: CASMGGETQYF.